This T cell receptor beta chain was observed in a study of blood T cell repertoires in COVID-19. Study-level information: COVID-19 samples from acute and convalescent phases originated in the United States, Italy and Spain. From T cells, B-cell-depleted T cells, or PBMCs came the material, which was cDNA or gDNA.

This clone has just one count. The protocol was immunoSEQ multiplex PCR, while the TCRdb copy is restricted to in-frame clones and leaves out a portion. Of some 500,000 clones listed, around 90% are singletons. The Seattle patients joined while their infection was active and were tracked longitudinally afterward. V lost 7 bases, J lost 3 bases, and 7 bases stayed unmatched. This CDR3 has 14 residues. Germline-derived CDR1 and CDR2 are SGHAT and FQNNGV. The genes are TRBV11-2 and TRBJ2-7, with TRBD2 matching 9 bases. The source of this sequence is a woman aged 45-65 years with COVID-19, enrolled during active disease. The sample was peripheral blood. The CDR3 is CASTLGGGDYEQYF. CDR3 nucleotide sequence: TGTGCCAGCACCCTGGGCGGGGGGGACTACGAGCAGTACTTC.